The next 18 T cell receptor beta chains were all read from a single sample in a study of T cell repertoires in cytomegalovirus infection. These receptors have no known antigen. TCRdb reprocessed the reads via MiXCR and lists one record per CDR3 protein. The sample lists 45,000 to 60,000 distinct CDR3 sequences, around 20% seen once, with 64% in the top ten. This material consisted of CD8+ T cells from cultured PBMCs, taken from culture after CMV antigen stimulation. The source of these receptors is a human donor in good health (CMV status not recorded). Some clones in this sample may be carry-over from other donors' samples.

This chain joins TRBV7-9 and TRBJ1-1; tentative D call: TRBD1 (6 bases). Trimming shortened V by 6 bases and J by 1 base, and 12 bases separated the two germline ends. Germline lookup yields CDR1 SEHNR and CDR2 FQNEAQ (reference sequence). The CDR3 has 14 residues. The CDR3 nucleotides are TGTGCCAGCAGACCGGGACACTCGAACACTGAAGCTTTCTTT. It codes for CASRPGHSNTEAFF.

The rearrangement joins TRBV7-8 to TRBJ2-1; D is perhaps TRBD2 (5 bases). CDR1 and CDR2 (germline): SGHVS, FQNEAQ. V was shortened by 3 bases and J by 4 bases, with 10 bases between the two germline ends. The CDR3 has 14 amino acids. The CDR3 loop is CASSLFEGYNEQFF. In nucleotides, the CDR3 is TGTGCCAGCAGCTTGTTTGAGGGATACAATGAGCAGTTCTTC.

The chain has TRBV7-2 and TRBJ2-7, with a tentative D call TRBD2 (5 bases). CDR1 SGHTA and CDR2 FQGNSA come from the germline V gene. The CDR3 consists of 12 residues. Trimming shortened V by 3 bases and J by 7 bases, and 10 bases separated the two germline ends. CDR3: CASSFPTGEQYF. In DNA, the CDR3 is TGTGCCAGCAGCTTTCCCACGGGGGAGCAGTACTTC.

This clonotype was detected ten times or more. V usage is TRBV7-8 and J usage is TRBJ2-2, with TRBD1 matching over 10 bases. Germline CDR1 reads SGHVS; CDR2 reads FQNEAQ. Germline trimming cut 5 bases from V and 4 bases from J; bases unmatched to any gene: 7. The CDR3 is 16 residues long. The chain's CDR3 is CASSRTGTGVTGELFF. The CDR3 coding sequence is TGTGCCAGCAGCCGTACCGGGACAGGGGTCACCGGGGAGCTGTTTTTT.

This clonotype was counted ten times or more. CDR3 nucleotide sequence: TGTGCCAGCAGTTACACCACGGTTGGTGGAGCGGGGTACACCGGGGAGCTGTTTTTT. Amino acids: CASSYTTVGGAGYTGELFF. The V call is TRBV6-2 or TRBV6-3, the J call TRBJ2-2; 7 nucleotides line up with TRBD2. Germline V gene data show CDR1 as MNHEY and CDR2 as SVGEGT. The CDR3 consists of 19 residues. V lost 2 bases and J lost 3; bases outside the gene matches: 15.

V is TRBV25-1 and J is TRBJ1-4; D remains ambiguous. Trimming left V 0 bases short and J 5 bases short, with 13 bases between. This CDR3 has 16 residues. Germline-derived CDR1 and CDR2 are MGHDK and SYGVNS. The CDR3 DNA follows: TGTGCCAGCAGTGAATATATGTTGGGCCGAAATGAAAAACTGTTTTTT. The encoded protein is CASSEYMLGRNEKLFF.

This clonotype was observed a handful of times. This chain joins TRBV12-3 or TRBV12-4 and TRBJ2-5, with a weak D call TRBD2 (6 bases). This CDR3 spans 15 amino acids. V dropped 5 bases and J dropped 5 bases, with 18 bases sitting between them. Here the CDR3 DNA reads TGTGCCAGCAGTCCCTCTTCTGGGGGGAGTGAGACCCAGTACTTC. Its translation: CASSPSSGGSETQYF.

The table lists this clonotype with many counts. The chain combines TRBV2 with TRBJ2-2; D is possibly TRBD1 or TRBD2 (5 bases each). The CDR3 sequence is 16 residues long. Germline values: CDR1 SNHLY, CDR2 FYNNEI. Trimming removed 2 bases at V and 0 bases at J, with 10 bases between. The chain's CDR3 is CASSENWGTNTGELFF. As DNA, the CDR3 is TGTGCCAGCAGTGAAAATTGGGGGACGAACACCGGGGAGCTGTTTTTT. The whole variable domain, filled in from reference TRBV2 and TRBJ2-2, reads EPEVTQTPSHQVTQMGQEVILRCVPISNHLYFYWYRQILGQKVEFLVSFYNNEISEKSEIFDDQFSVERPDGSNFTLKIRSTKLEDSAMYFCASSENWGTNTGELFFGEGSRLTVL.

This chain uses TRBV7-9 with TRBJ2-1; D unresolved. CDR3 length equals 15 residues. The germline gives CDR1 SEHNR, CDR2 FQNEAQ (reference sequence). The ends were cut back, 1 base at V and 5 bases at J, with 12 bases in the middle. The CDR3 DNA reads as TGTGCCAGCAGCTTAGTTCCGGACGAAAACAATGAGCAGTTCTTC. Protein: CASSLVPDENNEQFF. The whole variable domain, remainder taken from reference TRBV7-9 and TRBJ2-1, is DTGVSQNPRHKITKRGQNVTFRCDPISEHNRLYWYRQTLGQGPEFLTYFQNEAQLEKSRLLSDRFSAERPKGSFSTLEIQRTEQGDSAMYLCASSLVPDENNEQFFGPGTRLTVL.

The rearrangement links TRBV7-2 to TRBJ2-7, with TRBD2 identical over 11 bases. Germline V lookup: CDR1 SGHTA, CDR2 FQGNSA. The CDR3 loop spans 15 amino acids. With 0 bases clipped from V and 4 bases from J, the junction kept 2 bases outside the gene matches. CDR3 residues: CASSLALAGDYEQYF. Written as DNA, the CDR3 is TGTGCCAGCAGCTTAGCACTAGCGGGAGATTACGAGCAGTACTTC.

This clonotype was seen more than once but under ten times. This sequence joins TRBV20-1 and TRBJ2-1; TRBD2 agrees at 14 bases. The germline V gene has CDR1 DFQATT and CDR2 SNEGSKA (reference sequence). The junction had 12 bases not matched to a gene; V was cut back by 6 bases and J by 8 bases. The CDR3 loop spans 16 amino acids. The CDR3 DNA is TGCAGTGCGGTCGGGACTAGCGGGAGAAGTGTTTATGAGCAGTTCTTC. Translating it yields CSAVGTSGRSVYEQFF.

The CDR3 DNA sequence: TGTGCCAGCAGCTCCGGACAGGGCAATGAGCAGTTCTTC. Translation gives CASSSGQGNEQFF. This chain links TRBV6-5 with TRBJ2-1, with 8 positions matching TRBD1. Germline V gene lookup returns CDR1 MNHEY and CDR2 SVGAGI. V was pared by 6 bases and J by 6 bases, with 4 bases of the junction left unmatched. This CDR3 region has 13 residues.

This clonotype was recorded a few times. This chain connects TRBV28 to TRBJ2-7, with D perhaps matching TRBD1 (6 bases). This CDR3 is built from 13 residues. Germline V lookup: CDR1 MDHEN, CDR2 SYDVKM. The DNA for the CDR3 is TGTGCGACAAGCAGGGGACAACCCTACGAGCAGTACTTC. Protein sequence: CATSRGQPYEQYF.

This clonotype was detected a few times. CDR3 in DNA: TGCAGTGCTAAGAATTTCGGGGTTTCGGCCTCTCTTTCACCCCTCCACTTT. This translates into CSAKNFGVSASLSPLHF. The genes are TRBV20-1 and TRBJ1-6; D is unclear. Germline assignment: CDR1 DFQATT and CDR2 SNEGSKA (reference sequence). Trimming shortened V by 4 bases and J by 9 bases, and 25 bases separated the two germline ends. CDR3 length: 17 residues.

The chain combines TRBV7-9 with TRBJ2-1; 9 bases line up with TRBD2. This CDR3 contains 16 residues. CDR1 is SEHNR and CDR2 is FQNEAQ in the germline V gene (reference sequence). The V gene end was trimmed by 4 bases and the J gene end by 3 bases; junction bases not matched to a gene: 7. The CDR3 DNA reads TGTGCCAGCAGCTGGGGAGGAGCGGGAGGCTACAATGAGCAGTTCTTC. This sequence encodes CASSWGGAGGYNEQFF. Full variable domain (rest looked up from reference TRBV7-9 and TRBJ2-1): DTGVSQNPRHKITKRGQNVTFRCDPISEHNRLYWYRQTLGQGPEFLTYFQNEAQLEKSRLLSDRFSAERPKGSFSTLEIQRTEQGDSAMYLCASSWGGAGGYNEQFFGPGTRLTVL.

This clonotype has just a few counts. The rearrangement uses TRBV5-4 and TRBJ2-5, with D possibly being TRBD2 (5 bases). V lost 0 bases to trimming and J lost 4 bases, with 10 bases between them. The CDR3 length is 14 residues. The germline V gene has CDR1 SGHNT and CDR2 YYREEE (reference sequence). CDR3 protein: CASSLGVDSETQYF. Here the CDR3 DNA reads TGTGCCAGCAGCTTGGGGGTGGACTCAGAGACCCAGTACTTC.

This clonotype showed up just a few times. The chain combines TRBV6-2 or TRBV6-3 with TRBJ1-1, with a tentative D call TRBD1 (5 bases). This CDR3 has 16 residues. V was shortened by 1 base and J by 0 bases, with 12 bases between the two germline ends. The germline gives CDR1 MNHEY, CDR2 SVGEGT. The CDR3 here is CASSYYRDRMNTEAFF. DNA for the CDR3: TGTGCCAGCAGTTACTACCGGGACCGAATGAACACTGAAGCTTTCTTT.

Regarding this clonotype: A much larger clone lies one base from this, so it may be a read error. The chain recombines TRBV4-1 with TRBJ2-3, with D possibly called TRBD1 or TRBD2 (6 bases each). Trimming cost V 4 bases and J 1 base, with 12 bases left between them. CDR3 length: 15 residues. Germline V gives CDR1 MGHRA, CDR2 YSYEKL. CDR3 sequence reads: CASSPGGRGTDTQYF. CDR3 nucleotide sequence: TGCGCCAGCAGCCCCGGGGGCAGGGGCACAGATACGCAGTATTTT.